This T cell receptor beta chain was identified during a study of blood T cell repertoires in COVID-19. Clones were sequenced by immunoSEQ multiplex PCR, and TCRdb holds only the in-frame ones, with some missing. The profile covers around 280,000 clones, with almost 90% appearing a single time and 1.7% taken by the ten largest. The CDR3 extends over 18 amino acids. Germline V gives CDR1 LGHNA, CDR2 YNFKEQ. V was clipped by 4 bases and J by 4 bases; unmatched bases: 12. Sequenced material: PBMCs or T cells enriched from blood (not recorded which). The genes are TRBV4-2 and TRBJ2-1; 11 nucleotides match TRBD2. The receptor comes from a woman between 18 and 29 years old with acute COVID-19. The CDR3 here is CASSRLMTTSGTYNEQFF. The CDR3 nucleotides read TGTGCCAGCAGCCGGCTGATGACGACTAGCGGGACTTACAATGAGCAGTTCTTC.